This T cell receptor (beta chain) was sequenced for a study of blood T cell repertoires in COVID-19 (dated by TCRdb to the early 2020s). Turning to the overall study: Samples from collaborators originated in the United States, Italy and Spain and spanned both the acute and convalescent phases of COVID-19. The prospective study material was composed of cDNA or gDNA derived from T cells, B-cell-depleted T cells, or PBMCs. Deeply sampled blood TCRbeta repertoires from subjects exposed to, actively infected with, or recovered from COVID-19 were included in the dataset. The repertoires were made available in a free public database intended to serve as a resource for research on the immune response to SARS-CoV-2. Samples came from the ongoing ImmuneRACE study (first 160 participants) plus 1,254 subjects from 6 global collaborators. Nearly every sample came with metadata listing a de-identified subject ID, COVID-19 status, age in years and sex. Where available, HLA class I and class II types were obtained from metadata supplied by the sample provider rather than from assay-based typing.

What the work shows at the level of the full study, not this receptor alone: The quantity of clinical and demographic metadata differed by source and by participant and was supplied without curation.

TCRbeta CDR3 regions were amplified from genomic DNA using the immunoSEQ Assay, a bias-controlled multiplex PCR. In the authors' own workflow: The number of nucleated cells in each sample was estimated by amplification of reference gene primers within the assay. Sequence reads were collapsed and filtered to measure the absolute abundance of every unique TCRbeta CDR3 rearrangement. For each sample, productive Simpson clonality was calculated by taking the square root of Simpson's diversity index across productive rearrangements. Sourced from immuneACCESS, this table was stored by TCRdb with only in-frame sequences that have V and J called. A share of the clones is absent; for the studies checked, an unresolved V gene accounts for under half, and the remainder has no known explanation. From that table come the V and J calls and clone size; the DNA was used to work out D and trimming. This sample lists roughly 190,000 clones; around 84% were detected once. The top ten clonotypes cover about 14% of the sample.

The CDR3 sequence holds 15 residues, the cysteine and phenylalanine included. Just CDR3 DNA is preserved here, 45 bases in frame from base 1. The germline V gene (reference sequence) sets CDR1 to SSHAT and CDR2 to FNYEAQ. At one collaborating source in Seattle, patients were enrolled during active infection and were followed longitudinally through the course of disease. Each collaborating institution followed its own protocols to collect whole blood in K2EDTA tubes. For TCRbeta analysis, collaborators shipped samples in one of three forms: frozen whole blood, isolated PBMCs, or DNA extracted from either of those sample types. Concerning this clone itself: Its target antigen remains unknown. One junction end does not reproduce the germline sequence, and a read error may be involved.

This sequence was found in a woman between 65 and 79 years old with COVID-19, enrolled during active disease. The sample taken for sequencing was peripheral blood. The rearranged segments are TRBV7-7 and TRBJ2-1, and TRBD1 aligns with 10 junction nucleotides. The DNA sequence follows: TGTGCTAGCAGCTCCGGGACAGGGGCCTACAATGAGCAGTTCTTC. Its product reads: CASSSGTGAYNEQFF.